Listed below are T cell receptor beta chains from one sample, sequenced in a study of control samples from healthy donors and cancer patients. Method: immunoSEQ multiplex PCR; TCRdb's copy keeps in-frame clones and lacks some. In the table there are more than 75,000 clones, about nine tenths of which are singletons. Sequencing used blood. Receptors were obtained from a man aged 50-60 years in good health. CDR3s include the opening cysteine and the closing phenylalanine or tryptophan. D genes are given only for firm matches. Only part of the rows carry a size: once, few, many, or a class if the clone is expanded.

TRBV9	NA	TRBJ1-2	NA	TGTGCCAGCAGCGTAGTGTCCGGCTATGGCTACACCTTC	CASSVVSGYGYTF
TRBV5-6	TRBD1	TRBJ2-7	NA	TGTGCCAGCAGCCCCCCGGACAGGAGCTCCTACGAGCAGTACTTC	CASSPPDRSSYEQYF
TRBV2	NA	TRBJ1-5	few	TGTGCCAGCACCAAAGGAGGACAGTTCAATCAGCCCCAGCATTTT	CASTKGGQFNQPQHF
TRBV9	NA	TRBJ2-3	NA	TGTGCCAGCAGCGTAGCTACAGGGAGCACAGATACGCAGTATTTT	CASSVATGSTDTQYF
TRBV3-1/TRBV3-2	TRBD1	TRBJ1-6	NA	TGTGCCAGCAGCCAAGCGGACAGGCCTAATTCACCCCTCCACTTT	CASSQADRPNSPLHF
TRBV5-6	TRBD1	TRBJ2-1	once	TGTGCCAGCAGCTTTAGCCGGACAGGCTCGAATGAGCAGTTCTTC	CASSFSRTGSNEQFF
TRBV24-1	TRBD1	TRBJ1-4	NA	TGTGCCACCAGTGATTCGACAGGGGTAACTAATGAAAAACTGTTTTTT	CATSDSTGVTNEKLFF
TRBV27	TRBD1	TRBJ2-5	NA	TGTGCCAGCAGTTTCGGACAGGGCGGTTGGGAGACCCAGTACTTC	CASSFGQGGWETQYF
TRBV18	NA	TRBJ1-5	NA	TGTGCCAGCTCGCACGGGGATCAGCCCCAGCATTTT	CASSHGDQPQHF
TRBV21-1	NA	TRBJ2-7	NA	TGTGCCAGCAGCAAAGAAAGGAGCTCCTACGAGCAGTACTTC	CASSKERSSYEQYF
TRBV2	NA	TRBJ1-2	NA	TGTGCCAGCAGTGAAGGTCGCGGGGCTGAAGGCTACACCTTC	CASSEGRGAEGYTF
TRBV30	TRBD1	TRBJ2-2	NA	TGTGCCTGGGAAAAGGGGGCCTACACCGGGGAGCTGTTTTTT	CAWEKGAYTGELFF
TRBV4-2	NA	TRBJ1-3	NA	TGTGCCAGCAGCCAAGGACAGAGCTCTGGAAACACCATATATTTT	CASSQGQSSGNTIYF
TRBV2	NA	TRBJ1-1	NA	TGTGCCAGCAAAATGAACGGGGGGCCTGAAGCTTTCTTT	CASKMNGGPEAFF
TRBV5-8	NA	TRBJ1-4	few	TGTGCCAGCAGCTTTGGGTTGGAGGATTCAGATGAAAAACTGTTTTTT	CASSFGLEDSDEKLFF
TRBV14	TRBD2	TRBJ2-3	once	TGTGCCAGCAGCCGCCTAGCGGGGGGGCCGATCCTCACAGATACGCAGTATTTT	CASSRLAGGPILTDTQYF
TRBV7-2	NA	TRBJ1-5	NA	TGTGCCAGCAGCCAATCCGGGCCAAGTCAGCCCCAGCATTTT	CASSQSGPSQPQHF
TRBV27	NA	TRBJ1-5	NA	TGTGCCAGCAGAGAATTTGGGGCGGGGGGTCAGCCCCAGCATTTT	CASREFGAGGQPQHF
TRBV5-4	NA	TRBJ2-1	NA	TGTGCCAGCAGCTTGGAGGACAGATACAATGAGCAGTTCTTC	CASSLEDRYNEQFF
TRBV10-3	NA	TRBJ1-1	NA	TGTGCCATCAGTGTACAGGCAAGCACTGAAGCTTTCTTT	CAISVQASTEAFF
TRBV5-5	NA	TRBJ1-1	medium-sized	TGTGCCAGCAGCTTGGGTCCGACGGCTGAAGCTTTCTTT	CASSLGPTAEAFF
TRBV11-2	TRBD1	TRBJ2-7	NA	TGTGCCAGCAGCCCATTGGGACAGGGGGCGGTGGAGCAGTACTTC	CASSPLGQGAVEQYF